The rows below give T cell receptor beta chains drawn from one sample of a study of radiotherapy plus CTLA-4 blockade in lung cancer. Profiled with immunoSEQ multiplex PCR; TCRdb holds only in-frame clones, not every one. The sample carries about 98,000 clones, approximately 78% recorded once. This specimen consisted of peripheral blood, obtained from a patient treated with radiotherapy plus ipilimumab. Every receptor here comes from a human donor with non-small cell lung cancer who had a partial response to radiotherapy plus ipilimumab. Both conserved end residues are part of each CDR3. A D gene is named only where the DNA matches it firmly. Rows give clone size only sometimes, using once, few, many, or a class for an expanded clone.

j_call v_call clone_size cdr3_length d_call cdr3_aa cdr3_nt
TRBJ1-5 TRBV23-1 . 16 . CASSHNPLRGNQPQHF TGCGCCAGCAGTCATAACCCCTTGAGGGGCAATCAGCCCCAGCATTTT
TRBJ2-3 TRBV5-1 . 15 TRBD1 CASSKAQGETDTQYF TGCGCCAGCAGCAAAGCACAGGGGGAAACAGATACGCAGTATTTT
TRBJ1-2 TRBV19 . 15 TRBD1 CASSTGQNIVLGYTF TGTGCCAGTAGTACGGGACAGAACATAGTCCTTGGCTACACCTTC
TRBJ1-1 TRBV5-1 . 15 TRBD1 CASSLVGDRDTEAFF TGCGCCAGCAGCTTGGTGGGGGACAGGGACACTGAAGCTTTCTTT
TRBJ2-7 TRBV7-9 . 13 TRBD1 CASSFTGGYEQYF TGTGCCAGCAGTTTTACAGGGGGCTACGAGCAGTACTTC
TRBJ1-5 TRBV28 . 14 TRBD1 CASSLRDREQPQHF TGTGCCAGCAGTTTAAGGGACAGGGAACAGCCCCAGCATTTT
TRBJ2-3 TRBV5-1 . 14 . CASSLADSADTQYF TGCGCCAGCAGCTTGGCCGACAGCGCAGATACGCAGTATTTT
TRBJ2-1 TRBV10-2 . 13 . CASSESLAHEQFF TGCGCCAGCAGTGAGTCGCTAGCCCATGAGCAGTTCTTC
TRBJ2-2 TRBV7-9 . 17 TRBD2 CASSLGPDSGVTGELFF TGTGCCAGCAGCTTAGGTCCGGATAGCGGGGTTACCGGGGAGCTGTTTTTT
TRBJ2-2 TRBV18 . 14 . CASSLRQASGELFF TGTGCCAGCTCACTGAGACAGGCGTCCGGGGAGCTGTTTTTT
TRBJ2-7 TRBV5-5 . 14 TRBD1 CASSVTGDNYEQYF TGTGCCAGCAGCGTTACAGGGGATAACTACGAGCAGTACTTC
TRBJ1-2 TRBV19 many 14 . CASRPGQPIYGYTF TGTGCCAGTAGACCAGGACAGCCTATCTATGGCTACACCTTC
TRBJ1-2 TRBV30 . 13 . CAWSAMVAYGYTF TGTGCCTGGAGTGCTATGGTAGCCTATGGCTACACCTTC
TRBJ1-1 TRBV5-4 . 13 . CASSFDRNTEAFF TGTGCCAGCAGCTTTGACAGGAACACTGAAGCTTTCTTT
TRBJ2-5 TRBV6-5 . 13 . CASSESRSETQYF TGTGCCAGCAGTGAATCGAGATCGGAGACCCAGTACTTC
TRBJ2-3 TRBV7-3 . 11 . CASSLSDTQYF TGTGCCAGCAGCTTATCGGATACGCAGTATTTT
TRBJ2-1 TRBV19 . 15 . CASSMERDYHNEQFF TGTGCCAGTAGTATGGAACGGGATTATCACAATGAGCAGTTCTTC
TRBJ1-1 TRBV4-1 . 15 TRBD1 CASSQEGQGMTEAFF TGCGCCAGCAGCCAAGAAGGACAGGGGATGACTGAAGCTTTCTTT
TRBJ2-7 TRBV6-6 . 13 TRBD1 CASSKDRVGEQYF TGTGCCAGCAGTAAGGACAGGGTGGGCGAGCAGTACTTC
TRBJ2-6 TRBV27 . 18 . CASSMQEGGNSGANVLAF TGTGCCAGCAGTATGCAGGAAGGGGGTAACTCTGGGGCCAACGTCCTGGCTTTC
TRBJ2-1 TRBV14 . 19 . CASSQEVLRGRESYNEQFF TGTGCCAGCAGCCAAGAAGTCCTTCGGGGGCGGGAGAGCTACAATGAGCAGTTCTTC